The clone carrying this TCR beta chain was seen repeatedly, ten times or more. Its antigen is undetermined. With 1 base removed from V and 0 bases from J, the gap between germline ends came to 13 bases. Germline CDR1 MDHEN, CDR2 SYDVKM. The CDR3 totals 16 residues. This sample was taken from a study of T cells in Graves' hyperthyroidism and ophthalmopathy. Overall study findings and caveats: Ophthalmopathy was identified by the model a median about 6.4 months ahead of onset.

The diagnoses drew upon clinical symptoms, serum thyroxine and TRAb, thyroid ultrasound and orbital computed tomography. Fresh peripheral blood, around 10 ml, yielded the PBMCs. Amplified TCR beta CDR3 regions came from RNA transcripts. The primer set for the first-round RT-PCR of the TCR CDR3 was HTBI. Each CDR3 protein is one row after TCRdb ran MiXCR on the multiplex PCR reads. Found here are 530,000 or so distinct CDR3 sequences, approximately 25% of them singletons; the top ten hold approximately 11%. This chain connects TRBV28 to TRBJ2-7; unclear D gene. The clonotype comes from a woman in her thirties with Graves' ophthalmopathy. Input material: blood. CDR3 DNA: TGTGCCAGCAGTTTATACCCGGGCCCGAGCTCCTACGAGCAGTACTTC. Its protein product is CASSLYPGPSSYEQYF.